Listed here are 5 T cell receptor beta chains from one sample, sequenced in a study of spatial heterogeneity in lung cancer. Study-level points and caveats: Tumoral mutation counts were tracked by counts of expanded intratumoral alpha and beta TCRs.

No antigen is known for these receptors. Indicated time point: sample taken at primary tumor resection. Using its own MiXCR run on the 5' RACE reads, TCRdb lists one record per CDR3 protein. The sample has 20,000 to 25,000 distinct CDR3 sequences, approximately 15% seen once. This material consisted of lung tumor tissue, taken at surgery. These TCRs come from a female donor with early-stage non-small cell lung cancer.

This clonotype has a count of ten or more. This rearrangement joins TRBV29-1 to TRBJ2-1, with D tentatively TRBD1 (6 bases). Germline V CDR1 and CDR2: SQVTM, ANQGSEA. The CDR3 sequence is 12 residues long. Trimming shortened V by 2 bases and J by 5 bases, and 7 bases separated the two germline ends. CDR3 coding DNA: TGCAGCGTTGAATCAGGGGACAATGAGCAGTTCTTC. Its protein is CSVESGDNEQFF.

This clonotype has only one observation. The chain combines TRBV6-5 with TRBJ2-5; no reliable D call. Germline V gene lookup returns CDR1 MNHEY and CDR2 SVGAGI. The CDR3 covers 13 residues. V was shortened by 2 bases and J by 4 bases, with 8 bases between the two germline ends. CDR3 bases: TGTGCCAGCAGTTACAGGGTTGGAGAGACCCAGTACTTC. Protein product: CASSYRVGETQYF.

This clonotype turned up a few times. The chain has TRBV28 and TRBJ2-7, with unresolved D. This CDR3 is built from 12 residues. V was cut by 3 bases and J by 7 bases, with 10 bases left in between. Per germline, CDR1 MDHEN and CDR2 SYDVKM. The CDR3 spells CASSLFSREQYF. CDR3 in DNA: TGTGCCAGCAGTTTGTTCTCCCGGGAGCAGTACTTC. The full variable domain, completed using reference TRBV28 and TRBJ2-7, is DVKVTQSSRYLVKRTGEKVFLECVQDMDHENMFWYRQDPGLGLRLIYFSYDVKMKEKGDIPEGYSVSREKKERFSLILESASTNQTSMYLCASSLFSREQYFGPGTRLTVT.

This clonotype was counted ten times or more. The rearrangement links TRBV5-1 to TRBJ2-1, with 15 bases identical to TRBD2. CDR1 and CDR2 (germline): SGHRS, YFSETQ. The CDR3 contains 17 residues. V was clipped by 4 bases and J by 7 bases; unmatched bases: 9. The DNA of the CDR3 is TGCGCCAGCAGCGGCGGGACTAGCGGGAGGAGTACAAATGAGCAGTTCTTC. Amino acids: CASSGGTSGRSTNEQFF.

This clonotype was picked up a small number of times. The chain couples TRBV6-5 to TRBJ1-5; D is undetermined. The V gene's germline CDR1 is MNHEY and CDR2 SVGAGI. This CDR3 has 13 amino acids. V lost 6 bases, J lost 0 bases, and 6 bases lay in between. The CDR3, as DNA: TGTGCCAGCAGAAAAAATAGCAATCAGCCCCAGCATTTT. This translates into CASRKNSNQPQHF.